This T cell receptor beta chain is from a study of radiotherapy plus CTLA-4 blockade in lung cancer listed by TCRdb under 2018. About the investigation overall: Objective responses were observed in 18% of enrolled patients, and disease control was achieved in less than 40%.

The library was obtained by the immunoSEQ multiplex PCR assay. The table was pulled from immuneACCESS by TCRdb, which kept in-frame rearrangements only. Such tables lose some clones; where checked, under half of the loss comes from unresolved V genes, and the rest has no known cause. This sample gives about 80,000 clones in total; more than 60% of them show up just once. Under 25% of the sample is in the top ten clones. General findings and caveats noted by the study authors: After treatment with radiotherapy and ipilimumab, TCR clones that originated in tumors expanded in peripheral blood. The strongest predictors of response, as reported, were early dynamic changes in blood T cell clones along with a rise in serum interferon-beta after radiation.

CDR1 and CDR2 were assigned from the germline V gene as SGHRS and YFSETQ. The V and J ends are trimmed by 3 bases and 8 bases, leaving 17 bases between them. The CDR3, from cysteine to phenylalanine, totals 14 residues. The sequence is cut down to CDR3 DNA, 42 bases in frame from base 1. With respect to this clone: What this receptor recognizes is not known. Per-base quality was not reported, and no clone a single base away is much larger than it.

In this study, focal radiation therapy paired with CTLA-4 blockade (ipilimumab) was tested in patients who had chemo-refractory metastatic non-small-cell lung cancer. The source was peripheral blood, collected from a patient treated with radiotherapy plus ipilimumab. The chain is made from TRBV5-1 and TRBJ1-2, with no reliable assignment of the D segment. The clonotype comes from a human donor with non-small cell lung cancer whose response to radiotherapy plus ipilimumab could not be evaluated. Some clones in this sample may be carry-over from other donors' samples. The DNA sequence reads TGCGCCAGCAGCTACGACACGGCAGCGGGCGGCTACACCTTC. Translated, it gives CASSYDTAAGGYTF.